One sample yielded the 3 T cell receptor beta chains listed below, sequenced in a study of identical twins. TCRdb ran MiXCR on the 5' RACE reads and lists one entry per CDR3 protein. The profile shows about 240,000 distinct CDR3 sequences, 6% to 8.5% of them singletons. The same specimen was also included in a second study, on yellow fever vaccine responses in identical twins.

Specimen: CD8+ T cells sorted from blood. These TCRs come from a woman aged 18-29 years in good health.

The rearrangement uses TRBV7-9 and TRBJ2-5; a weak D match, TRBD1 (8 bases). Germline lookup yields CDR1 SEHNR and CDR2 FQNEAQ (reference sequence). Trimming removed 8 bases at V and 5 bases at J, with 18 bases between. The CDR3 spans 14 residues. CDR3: CASRLDREGETQYF. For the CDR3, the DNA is TGTGCCAGCCGATTGGACAGGGAGGGGGAGACCCAGTACTTC. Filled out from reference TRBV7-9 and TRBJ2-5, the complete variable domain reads DTGVSQNPRHKITKRGQNVTFRCDPISEHNRLYWYRQTLGQGPEFLTYFQNEAQLEKSRLLSDRFSAERPKGSFSTLEIQRTEQGDSAMYLCASRLDREGETQYFGPGTRLLVL.

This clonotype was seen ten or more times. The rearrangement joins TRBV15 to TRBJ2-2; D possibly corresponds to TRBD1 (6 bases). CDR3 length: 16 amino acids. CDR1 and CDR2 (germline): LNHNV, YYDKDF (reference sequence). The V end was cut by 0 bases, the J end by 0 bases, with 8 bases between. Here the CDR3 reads CATSRDSGANTGELFF. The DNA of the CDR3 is TGTGCCACCAGCAGAGACTCAGGGGCGAACACCGGGGAGCTGTTTTTT. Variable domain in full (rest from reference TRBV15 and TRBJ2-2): DAMVIQNPRYQVTQFGKPVTLSCSQTLNHNVMYWYQQKSSQAPKLLFHYYDKDFNNEADTPDNFQSRRPNTSFCFLDIRSPGLGDTAMYLCATSRDSGANTGELFFGEGSRLTVL.

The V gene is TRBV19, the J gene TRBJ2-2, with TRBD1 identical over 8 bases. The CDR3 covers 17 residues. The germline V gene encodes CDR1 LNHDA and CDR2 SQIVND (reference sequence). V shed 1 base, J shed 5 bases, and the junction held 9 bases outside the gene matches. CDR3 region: CASSIARQGYGTGELFF. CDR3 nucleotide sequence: TGTGCCAGTAGTATAGCACGACAGGGGTACGGGACCGGGGAGCTGTTTTTT. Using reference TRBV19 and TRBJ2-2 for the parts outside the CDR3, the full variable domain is DGGITQSPKYLFRKEGQNVTLSCEQNLNHDAMYWYRQDPGQGLRLIYYSQIVNDFQKGDIAEGYSVSREKKESFPLTVTSAQKNPTAFYLCASSIARQGYGTGELFFGEGSRLTVL.